Presented here are 26 T cell receptor beta chains from one specimen sequenced in a study of blood T cells in healthy people across ages. Next came a second PCR, run for roughly 6 to 11 cycles, which used a sample-barcoded 5' primer along with a J-beta primer mix. TCRdb independently ran MiXCR on the 5' RACE reads; one entry per CDR3 protein. The table lists some 800,000 distinct CDR3 sequences, 25% of them singletons. The same sample was also studied in work on T cells of mothers and their children.

The sample was blood. The receptors here all came from a boy aged 10-17 years in good health.

The chain employs TRBV29-1 and TRBJ2-7; D is ambiguous. V lost 4 bases, J lost 0 bases, and 10 bases lay in between. Per germline, CDR1 SQVTM and CDR2 ANQGSEA. This CDR3 has 13 amino acids. This CDR3 reads CSVAGRFSYEQYF. CDR3 nucleotide sequence: TGCAGCGTTGCAGGCAGGTTCTCCTACGAGCAGTACTTC.

The gene calls are TRBV4-2 and TRBJ1-5; no clear D. V was clipped by 1 base and J by 1 base, with 23 bases between them. The CDR3 extends over 20 amino acids. Germline CDR1 reads LGHNA; CDR2 reads YNFKEQ. This chain's CDR3 is CASSQVGGGGHAGSNQPQHF. CDR3 DNA sequence: TGTGCCAGCAGCCAAGTGGGCGGAGGTGGCCATGCGGGCAGCAATCAGCCCCAGCATTTT.

Only a few counts were recorded for this clonotype. This chain links TRBV7-2 with TRBJ2-5; 10 nucleotides align to TRBD2. Trimming removed 4 bases from V and 1 base from J; junction bases left unmatched: 9. The CDR3 contains 17 residues. Germline V lookup: CDR1 SGHTA, CDR2 FQGNSA. CDR3: CASSSPLSGGIQETQYF. CDR3 nucleotide sequence: TGTGCCAGCAGCTCTCCCCTTAGCGGGGGGATCCAAGAGACCCAGTACTTC.

Only a few counts were recorded for this clonotype. The chain has TRBV6-5 and TRBJ2-1; no definite D call. The germline CDR1 and CDR2 sequences are MNHEY and SVGAGI. This CDR3 is 15 amino acids long. The V end was cut by 5 bases, the J end by 0 bases, with 11 bases between. The CDR3 DNA reads as TGTGCCAGCAGTACCGACGCGGCCTCCTACAATGAGCAGTTCTTC. It codes for CASSTDAASYNEQFF.

This clonotype has just a few counts. This chain connects TRBV29-1 to TRBJ1-4, with D possibly TRBD1 on 5 matching bases. The germline gives CDR1 SQVTM, CDR2 ANQGSEA. V was cut by 6 bases and J by 7 bases, with 12 bases left in between. The CDR3 totals 12 residues. CDR3 protein: CSVWTGGEKLFF. CDR3 sequence (DNA): TGCAGCGTCTGGACTGGGGGTGAAAAACTGTTTTTT.

This chain's CDR3 is CASRPGLDVEQYF. The DNA of the CDR3 is TGTGCCAGCAGACCTGGGCTAGATGTCGAGCAGTACTTC. The V call is TRBV6-6, the J call TRBJ2-7; D is unclear. Trimming stripped 6 bases from V and 6 bases from J, with 15 bases between. The CDR3 has 13 residues. Germline V gene lookup returns CDR1 MNHNY and CDR2 SVGAGI (reference sequence).

The chain carries TRBV5-1 and TRBJ1-1; D ambiguous. Germline loops: CDR1 SGHRS, CDR2 YFSETQ. Deletions cut 1 base from V and 7 bases from J, with 11 bases between. This CDR3 contains 13 residues. The CDR3 region has the DNA TGCGCCAGCAGCTTGAGCGGGTACAGTGAAGCTTTCTTT. Amino acids: CASSLSGYSEAFF.

Of note for this clonotype: One end of the junction fails to match germline, which may point to a read error. The V call is TRBV7-9, the J call TRBJ1-5; TRBD1 might be the D (5 bases). This CDR3 is 15 amino acids long. CDR1 SEHNR and CDR2 FQNEAQ come from the germline V gene (reference sequence). CDR3 protein: CAGSSGDVSNQPQHF. The CDR3 DNA sequence: TGTGCCGGCAGCTCGGGGGACGTTAGCAATCAGCCCCAGCATTTT. Full variable domain (rest looked up from reference TRBV7-9 and TRBJ1-5): DTGVSQNPRHKITKRGQNVTFRCDPISEHNRLYWYRQTLGQGPEFLTYFQNEAQLEKSRLLSDRFSAERPKGSFSTLEIQRTEQGDSAMYLCAGSSGDVSNQPQHFGDGTRLSIL.

This clonotype appeared a few times. The chain couples TRBV28 to TRBJ2-2; D unclear. V lost 8 bases and J 3 bases, leaving 7 bases between the germline ends. CDR3 length: 12 residues. CDR1 is MDHEN and CDR2 is SYDVKM in the germline V gene. The CDR3 reads CASVTHTGELFF. In nucleotides, the CDR3 is TGTGCCAGCGTGACTCACACCGGGGAGCTGTTTTTT.

The chain combines TRBV6-2 or TRBV6-3 with TRBJ2-5, with 8 bases fitting TRBD1. Looked up from germline, CDR1 is MNHEY and CDR2 is SVGEGT. With 7 bases clipped from V and 5 bases from J, the junction kept 6 bases outside the gene matches. This CDR3 is built from 13 residues. Here the CDR3 DNA reads TGTGCCAGCATCAACAGGGGGAAGGAGACCCAGTACTTC. This translates into CASINRGKETQYF.

The gene calls are TRBV20-1 and TRBJ2-3; D perhaps matches TRBD2 (5 bases). Germline V gene data show CDR1 as DFQATT and CDR2 as SNEGSKA (reference sequence). The germline V and J ends were trimmed by 6 bases and 0 bases, with 13 bases remaining between them. The CDR3 length is 14 residues. CDR3 bases: TGCAGTGCCAAGAGAGCGGCTAGCACAGATACGCAGTATTTT. It encodes CSAKRAASTDTQYF.

V and J are TRBV11-1 and TRBJ2-1; possible D gene TRBD2, 6 bases. Germline values: CDR1 SGHAT, CDR2 FQDESV (reference sequence). The CDR3 consists of 18 residues. V was cut by 0 bases and J by 4 bases, with 19 bases left in between. CDR3 residues: CASSLASFSLADYNEQFF. CDR3 bases: TGTGCCAGCAGCTTAGCATCCTTCTCATTAGCGGATTACAATGAGCAGTTCTTC.

The V gene is TRBV2, the J gene TRBJ2-3, with TRBD2 matching 8 bases. The germline V gene encodes CDR1 SNHLY and CDR2 FYNNEI. Losses at the gene ends were 8 bases for V and 10 bases for J; bases not matched to a gene: 17. The CDR3 consists of 15 residues. CDR3 sequence: CASQTTPSGLAAQYF. DNA for the CDR3: TGTGCCAGCCAAACCACTCCTTCCGGACTAGCTGCGCAGTATTTT.

The chain joins TRBV7-2 to TRBJ2-1; the D gene is possibly TRBD2 (6 bases). The V end was cut by 4 bases, the J end by 4 bases, with 14 bases between. The CDR3 covers 15 residues. Germline loops: CDR1 SGHTA, CDR2 FQGNSA. CDR3 protein: CASSWGGTPYNEQFF. In DNA form, the CDR3 reads TGTGCCAGCAGCTGGGGCGGGACCCCATACAATGAGCAGTTCTTC.

The gene calls are TRBV7-9 and TRBJ2-7, with 8 bases that match TRBD2. V was pared by 1 base and J by 2 bases, with 10 bases of the junction left unmatched. The CDR3 spans 17 residues. Germline V gene data show CDR1 as SEHNR and CDR2 as FQNEAQ (reference sequence). The CDR3 here is CASSLDLDTSGTYEQYF. The CDR3 nucleotides read TGTGCCAGCAGCTTAGACTTGGACACTAGCGGTACCTACGAGCAGTACTTC. Drawing the rest from reference TRBV7-9 and TRBJ2-7, the complete variable domain is DTGVSQNPRHKITKRGQNVTFRCDPISEHNRLYWYRQTLGQGPEFLTYFQNEAQLEKSRLLSDRFSAERPKGSFSTLEIQRTEQGDSAMYLCASSLDLDTSGTYEQYFGPGTRLTVT.

This clonotype was seen a handful of times. The V call is TRBV27, the J call TRBJ1-2; 7 bases fit TRBD1. The CDR3 sequence is 14 residues long. Trimming took 3 bases from V and 4 from J; bases not matched to a gene: 5. Germline V CDR1 and CDR2: MNHEY, SMNVEV (reference sequence). CDR3 region: CASSLSGQAYGYTF. DNA for the CDR3: TGTGCCAGCAGTTTGTCAGGACAGGCCTATGGCTACACCTTC.

The genes are TRBV28 and TRBJ1-2, with a tentative D call TRBD1 (6 bases). Germline V lookup: CDR1 MDHEN, CDR2 SYDVKM. The V and J ends lost 7 bases and 8 bases respectively, with 26 bases between them. The CDR3 sequence is 16 residues long. The CDR3 protein is CASIPSGGREAGGYTF. CDR3 DNA: TGTGCCAGCATCCCCTCTGGGGGCAGGGAGGCGGGCGGCTACACCTTC.

The V gene is TRBV27, the J gene TRBJ1-2, with 8 positions matching TRBD1. This CDR3 region has 14 residues. Looked up from germline, CDR1 is MNHEY and CDR2 is SMNVEV (reference sequence). J was trimmed by 5 bases and V by 3 bases; bases with no gene match: 5. CDR3 coding DNA: TGTGCCAGCAGTTTCTCCGGGACAGGATATGGCTACACCTTC. Translating gives CASSFSGTGYGYTF.

This clonotype was recorded a few times. J is TRBJ2-1 and V is TRBV4-3; TRBD2 matches 10 bases. The trim removed 4 bases at V and 3 bases at J, leaving 12 bases unmatched. Germline V CDR1 and CDR2: LGHNA, YSLEER. This CDR3 region has 18 residues. The CDR3 DNA follows: TGCGCCAGCAGCCTAAGTTCCCTAGCGGGAGTTATCTACAATGAGCAGTTCTTC. As protein: CASSLSSLAGVIYNEQFF.

The V gene is TRBV6-1, the J gene TRBJ1-2; no clear D. CDR1 MNHNS and CDR2 SASEGT come from the germline V gene. The CDR3 has 13 residues. Trimming cost V 1 base and J 5 bases, with 8 bases left between them. The CDR3 region has the DNA TGTGCCAGCAGTGAAGTTATGGCGTATGGCTACACCTTC. Translation gives CASSEVMAYGYTF.

This sequence joins TRBV28 and TRBJ2-2; 7 bases fit TRBD1. The V and J ends lost 5 bases and 2 bases, in that order; junction bases with no gene match: 2. CDR3 length: 14 residues. CDR1 is MDHEN, CDR2 SYDVKM, per germline. CDR3 in DNA: TGTGCCAGCAGTGGGACAGATAACACCGGGGAGCTGTTTTTT. Translating it yields CASSGTDNTGELFF.

J is TRBJ2-5 and V is TRBV28; D not resolved. V was shortened by 6 bases and J by 5 bases, with 19 bases between the two germline ends. Germline assignment: CDR1 MDHEN and CDR2 SYDVKM. The CDR3 is 15 residues long. The CDR3: CASSPLSRLLETQYF. CDR3 sequence (DNA): TGTGCCAGCAGCCCCCTTTCTAGGCTCTTGGAGACCCAGTACTTC.

Points on this clonotype: The germline gene is not matched at one end of the junction; a read error may be the cause. This sequence joins TRBV11-2 and TRBJ2-3; unclear D gene. CDR1 and CDR2 from the germline V gene are SGHAT and FQNNGV. This CDR3 spans 17 amino acids. CDR3 nucleotides: TGTGCCAGCAGCTTAGATAACTGGCGTATTAGCACGGATACGCAGTATTTT. Protein product: CASSLDNWRISTDTQYF.

The chain uses TRBV6-4 and TRBJ2-1; 11 bases are a match to TRBD2. The junction had 5 bases not matched to a gene; V was cut back by 3 bases and J by 7 bases. CDR3 length: 15 amino acids. CDR1 and CDR2 (germline): MRHNA, SNTAGT. The CDR3 DNA is TGTGCCAGCAGTGATGGCACTAGCGGGGGAAATGAGCAGTTCTTC. Protein: CASSDGTSGGNEQFF.

The rearrangement joins TRBV28 to TRBJ2-5; 7 bases are a match to TRBD1. Germline V lookup: CDR1 MDHEN, CDR2 SYDVKM. The CDR3 runs 15 residues. V shed 3 bases, J shed 5 bases, and the junction held 9 bases outside the gene matches. DNA for the CDR3: TGTGCCAGCAGTTTTCAGGGGGTAGGATGGGAGACCCAGTACTTC. Protein sequence: CASSFQGVGWETQYF.

The CDR3 spells CSARSPRTYEQYF. The CDR3 DNA follows: TGCAGTGCTAGATCCCCTCGAACCTACGAGCAGTACTTC. The V and J genes are TRBV20-1 and TRBJ2-5; D not resolved. The better agreement between TRBJ2-7 and the DNA end casts doubt on the J call. The CDR3 length is 13 residues. Per germline, CDR1 DFQATT and CDR2 SNEGSKA (reference sequence).